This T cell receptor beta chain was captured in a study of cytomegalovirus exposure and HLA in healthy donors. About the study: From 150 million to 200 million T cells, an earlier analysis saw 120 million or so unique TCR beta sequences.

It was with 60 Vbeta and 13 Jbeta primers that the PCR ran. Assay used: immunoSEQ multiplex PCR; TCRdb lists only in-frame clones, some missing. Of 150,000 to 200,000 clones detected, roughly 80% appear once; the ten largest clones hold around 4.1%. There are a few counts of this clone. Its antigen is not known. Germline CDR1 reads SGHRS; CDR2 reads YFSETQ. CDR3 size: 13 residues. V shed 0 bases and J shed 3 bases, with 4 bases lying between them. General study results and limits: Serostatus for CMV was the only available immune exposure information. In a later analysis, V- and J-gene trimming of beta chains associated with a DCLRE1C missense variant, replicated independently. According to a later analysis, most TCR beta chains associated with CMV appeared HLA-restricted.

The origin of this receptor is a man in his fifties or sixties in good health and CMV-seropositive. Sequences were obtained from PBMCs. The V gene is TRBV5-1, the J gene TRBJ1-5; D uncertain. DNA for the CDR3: TGCGCCAGCAGCTTGGAGCTCAATCAGCCCCAGCATTTT. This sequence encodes CASSLELNQPQHF.